This T cell receptor (beta chain) derives from a study of OX40 agonist ivuxolimab in advanced cancers. Blood samples were obtained at baseline, cycle 4 day 1, and cycle 7 day 1. General study results and limits: The authors also found low normalized T-cell clonal expansion in some nonresponders. Within 6 weeks, CD4+ and CD8+ blood T cells expanded clonally at 0.1 to 3.0 mg/kg. The study found that CD8+ T cells averaged more expanded clones than CD4+.

To note about this clone: Its target is unknown.

After removal of 7 bases from V and 4 bases from J, the junction contained 6 bases not matched to a gene. CDR1 and CDR2 from the germline V gene are LNHDA and SQIVND (reference sequence). The CDR3 covers 15 residues. Profiled with immunoSEQ multiplex PCR; TCRdb holds only in-frame clones, not every one. This sample has 70,000 or so clones, with 80% to 90% found just once. This chain joins TRBV19 and TRBJ2-1; 11 nucleotides line up with TRBD2. The TCR was taken from an adult with an advanced solid tumor such as melanoma, head and neck, liver or kidney cancer. The sequencing used CD4+ or CD8+ T cells sorted from blood, collected in a trial of the OX40 agonist ivuxolimab. The CDR3 sequence is CASTELAGVYNEQFF. CDR3 DNA sequence: TGTGCCAGTACCGAACTAGCGGGGGTATACAATGAGCAGTTCTTC.